What follows is one T cell receptor beta chain and its context. No antigen is known for it. The data are from a study of PD-1 blockade in mismatch repair-deficient tumors. The wider study: All were previously treated, progressing patients with approximately 11 mismatch repair-deficient cancer types. Whole-study findings and limits: After pembrolizumab, tumor-resident clones rose rapidly, then generally contracted before radiologic responses.

This CDR3 has 15 amino acids. CDR1 and CDR2 from the germline V gene are SQVTM and ANQGSEA. V lost 3 bases, J lost 0 bases, and 2 bases stayed unmatched. Mismatch repair deficiency was confirmed in all patients, by PCR or immunohistochemistry. Three pembrolizumab responders had their TCRs sequenced. TCRdb's table, derived via immunoSEQ multiplex PCR, lists solely in-frame clones and lacks some. The sample contains about 120,000 clones, about 88% of which appear only once. This material consisted of peripheral blood, taken roughly 70 weeks after starting pembrolizumab. The TCR comes from an adult with mismatch repair-deficient cancer. This chain joins TRBV29-1 and TRBJ2-1; TRBD1 matches 10 bases. Here the CDR3 reads CSVDRDRGSYNEQFF. The CDR3 region has the DNA TGCAGCGTTGATCGGGACAGGGGCTCCTACAATGAGCAGTTCTTC.